This T cell receptor beta chain was recorded in a study of cytomegalovirus exposure and HLA in healthy donors. Overall study results and limits: Three CMV-associated chains were confirmed in vitro to be specific for CMV antigens. The study put about 180 TCR beta chains on its list as cytomegalovirus-associated. TCR beta V segments were, for the most part, productive about 87% or about 30% of the time in an earlier analysis. At a 0.05 false discovery rate, a later analysis found approximately 15,000 TCR beta sequences to be associated with HLA alleles.

PCR used 60 Vbeta primers and 13 Jbeta primers. Sequenced by immunoSEQ multiplex PCR; TCRdb stores in-frame clones only, minus some. The sample lists more than 75,000 clones, more than 75% seen once, with roughly 15% in the top ten. The germline CDR1 and CDR2 sequences are LGHNA and YNFKEQ. V shed 0 bases and J shed 2 bases, with 13 bases lying between them. The CDR3 covers 16 residues. Regarding this clone: Its antigen remains unknown.

Material for sequencing was PBMCs. The rearrangement uses TRBV4-2 and TRBJ1-1; D might be TRBD1 (5 bases). This clonotype originated in a woman between 40 and 55 years old in good health and CMV-seropositive. CDR3 coding DNA: TGTGCCAGCAGCCAAGAACGGTTAGGGGTAAACACTGAAGCTTTCTTT. This codes for CASSQERLGVNTEAFF.